This T cell receptor beta chain was documented in a study of post-analysis software for immune sequencing data. Whole-study results and caveats: Normalized Chao1 diversity was significantly lower in multiple sclerosis patients than in controls. Relative to controls, patients had about five TRBV segments at higher frequency, with TRBV5-6, TRBV5-1 and TRBV20-1 among these.

The CDR3 consists of 15 residues. V was cut by 1 base and J by 5 bases, with 15 bases left in between. Germline V lookup: CDR1 SGHRS, CDR2 YFSETQ. The library was made from cDNA and included unique molecular identifiers. TCRdb analysed the PCR reads with MiXCR anew, one entry per CDR3 protein. The sample records more than 350,000 distinct CDR3 sequences, 30% to 45% being singletons. This clonotype was picked up a small number of times. Its antigen remains unknown. The gene calls are TRBV5-1 and TRBJ2-5; D is ambiguous. This receptor was taken from a girl aged 2-10 years with multiple sclerosis. Material: blood. CDR3 nucleotide sequence: TGCGCCAGCAGCTTGTCCCCTAACACCGGGGAGACCCAGTACTTC. Translation: CASSLSPNTGETQYF.